The rows below give T cell receptor beta chains drawn from one sample of a study of CDR3 diversity in severe acne. TCRdb processed the PCR reads anew with MiXCR; each CDR3 protein has one entry. This table holds tens of thousands of distinct CDR3 sequences, 51% found once. The material sequenced was blood. The receptor set was obtained from a male donor in good health, without acne. Each CDR3 is given with its conserved first and last residue. The D gene is left open where the match is weak. Not every row has a clone size; where given, it reads once, few, many or a size class.

V	size	D	J	CDR3	DNA
TRBV20-1	.	.	TRBJ2-2	CSAGGPTGELFF	TGCAGTGCTGGGGGACCGACAGGGGAGCTGTTTTTT
TRBV7-2	.	.	TRBJ1-5	CASSLEHGGNQPQHF	TGTGCCAGCAGCTTAGAACATGGGGGCAATCAGCCCCAGCATTTT
TRBV9	many	.	TRBJ2-6	CASSLPPGANVLTF	TGTGCCAGCAGCCTCCCCCCCGGGGCCAACGTCCTGACTTTC
TRBV10-3	.	.	TRBJ1-1	CATGREREGTEAFF	TGTGCCACCGGTCGGGAGCGGGAGGGTACTGAAGCTTTCTTT
TRBV14	many	.	TRBJ1-2	CASSPGPNGPGYTF	TGTGCCAGCAGCCCGGGACCGAACGGACCTGGCTACACCTTC
TRBV7-9	.	.	TRBJ2-5	CASRPQGRIQETQYF	TGTGCCAGCAGGCCCCAGGGGCGGATCCAAGAGACCCAGTACTTC
TRBV20-1	.	.	TRBJ2-2	CSAQKEGWTGELFF	TGCAGTGCTCAGAAGGAGGGCTGGACCGGGGAGCTGTTTTTT
TRBV7-2	.	.	TRBJ1-1	CASRGEGRDTEAFF	TGTGCCAGCAGGGGGGAGGGGCGGGACACTGAAGCTTTCTTT
TRBV6-5	many	.	TRBJ2-1	CASSPDRNNEQFF	TGTGCCAGCAGCCCTGACAGGAACAATGAGCAGTTCTTC
TRBV20-1	once	TRBD1	TRBJ1-1	CSARQGSGNTEAFF	TGCAGTGCTCGACAGGGGTCCGGGAACACTGAAGCTTTCTTT
TRBV5-6	.	TRBD2	TRBJ2-7	CASRGGVGLAVSYEQYF	TGTGCCAGCAGGGGGGGTGTTGGACTAGCGGTCTCCTACGAGCAGTACTTC
TRBV20-1	few	TRBD2	TRBJ2-3	CSAAAGTSGSSTDTQYF	TGCAGTGCTGCCGCCGGGACTAGCGGGAGTAGCACAGATACGCAGTATTTT
TRBV4-1	few	TRBD1	TRBJ1-1	CASSPQAGRGPLNTEAFF	TGCGCCAGCAGCCCCCAGGCCGGCAGGGGGCCACTGAACACTGAAGCTTTCTTT
TRBV28	many	.	TRBJ2-5	CASSTPGLAVGGTQYF	TGTGCCAGCAGTACGCCCGGGCTAGCGGTAGGGGGGACCCAGTACTTC
TRBV13	once	.	TRBJ1-1	CASSLRLTEAFF	TGTGCCAGCAGCTTACGTCTTACTGAAGCTTTCTTT
TRBV10-3	.	.	TRBJ2-7	CAISESTSGLQAEQYF	TGTGCCATCAGTGAGTCGACGTCAGGCCTTCAGGCCGAGCAGTACTTC
TRBV20-1	few	.	TRBJ2-7	CSALGTGPGLEEQYF	TGCAGTGCTCTCGGTACGGGGCCAGGGCTGGAAGAGCAGTACTTC
TRBV5-1	many	TRBD2	TRBJ2-7	CASSTGTSGGYEQYF	TGCGCCAGCAGCACAGGGACTAGCGGGGGCTACGAGCAGTACTTC